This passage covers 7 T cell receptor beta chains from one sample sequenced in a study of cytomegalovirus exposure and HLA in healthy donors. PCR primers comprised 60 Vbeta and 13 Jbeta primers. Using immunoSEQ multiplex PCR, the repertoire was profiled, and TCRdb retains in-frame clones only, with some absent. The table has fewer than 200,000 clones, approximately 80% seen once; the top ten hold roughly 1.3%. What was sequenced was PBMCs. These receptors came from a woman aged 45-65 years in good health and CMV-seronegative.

CDR3 loop: CASSFSVYNEQFF. For the CDR3, the DNA is TGTGCCAGCAGCTTTTCAGTCTACAATGAGCAGTTCTTC. J is TRBJ2-1 and V is TRBV7-3; no clear D gene. The CDR3 is 13 residues long. V shed 3 bases and J shed 3 bases, with 6 bases lying between them. Germline V lookup: CDR1 SGHTA, CDR2 FQGTGA.

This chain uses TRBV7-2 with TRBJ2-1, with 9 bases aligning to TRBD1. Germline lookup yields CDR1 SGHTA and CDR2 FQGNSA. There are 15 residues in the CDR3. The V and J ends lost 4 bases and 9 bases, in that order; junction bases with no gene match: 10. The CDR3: CASSSRTGVDFEQFF. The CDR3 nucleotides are TGTGCCAGCAGCTCCCGGACAGGGGTCGACTTTGAGCAGTTCTTC.

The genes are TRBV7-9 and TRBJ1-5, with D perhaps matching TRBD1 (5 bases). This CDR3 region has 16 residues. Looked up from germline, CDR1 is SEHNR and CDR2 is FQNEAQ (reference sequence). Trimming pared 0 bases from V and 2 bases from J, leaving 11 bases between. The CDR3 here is CASSLAPGGGNQPQHF. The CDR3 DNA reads TGTGCCAGCAGCTTAGCGCCCGGGGGTGGCAATCAGCCCCAGCATTTT.

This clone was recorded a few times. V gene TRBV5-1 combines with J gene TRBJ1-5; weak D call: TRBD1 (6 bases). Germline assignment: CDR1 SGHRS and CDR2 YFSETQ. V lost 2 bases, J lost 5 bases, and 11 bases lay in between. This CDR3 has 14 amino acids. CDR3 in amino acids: CASSLQGTDQPQHF. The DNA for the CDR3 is TGCGCCAGCAGCTTACAGGGTACCGATCAGCCCCAGCATTTT. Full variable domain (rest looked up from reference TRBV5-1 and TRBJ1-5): KAGVTQTPRYLIKTRGQQVTLSCSPISGHRSVSWYQQTPGQGLQFLFEYFSETQRNKGNFPGRFSGRQFSNSRSEMNVSTLELGDSALYLCASSLQGTDQPQHFGDGTRLSIL.

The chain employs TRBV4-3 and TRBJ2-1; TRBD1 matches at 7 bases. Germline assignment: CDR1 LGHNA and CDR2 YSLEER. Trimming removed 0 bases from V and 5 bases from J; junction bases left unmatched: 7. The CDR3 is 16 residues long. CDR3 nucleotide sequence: TGCGCCAGCAGCCAAGACCTGGGACAGCTTAACAATGAGCAGTTCTTC. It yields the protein CASSQDLGQLNNEQFF.

The DNA for the CDR3 is TGTGCCAGCAGCCCGCGGACAGGGGATCACTCCTACGAGCAGTACTTC. Protein sequence: CASSPRTGDHSYEQYF. This chain uses TRBV7-9 with TRBJ2-7, with TRBD1 matching over 9 bases. The germline V gene encodes CDR1 SEHNR and CDR2 FQNEAQ (reference sequence). CDR3 length: 16 residues. V shed 5 bases, J shed 0 bases, and the junction held 8 bases outside the gene matches.

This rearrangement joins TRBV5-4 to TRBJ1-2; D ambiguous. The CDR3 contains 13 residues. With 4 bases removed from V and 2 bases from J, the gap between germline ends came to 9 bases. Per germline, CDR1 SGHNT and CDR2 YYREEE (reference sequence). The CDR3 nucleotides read TGTGCCAGCAGCCCCCTCTTAAACTATGGCTACACCTTC. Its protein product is CASSPLLNYGYTF.